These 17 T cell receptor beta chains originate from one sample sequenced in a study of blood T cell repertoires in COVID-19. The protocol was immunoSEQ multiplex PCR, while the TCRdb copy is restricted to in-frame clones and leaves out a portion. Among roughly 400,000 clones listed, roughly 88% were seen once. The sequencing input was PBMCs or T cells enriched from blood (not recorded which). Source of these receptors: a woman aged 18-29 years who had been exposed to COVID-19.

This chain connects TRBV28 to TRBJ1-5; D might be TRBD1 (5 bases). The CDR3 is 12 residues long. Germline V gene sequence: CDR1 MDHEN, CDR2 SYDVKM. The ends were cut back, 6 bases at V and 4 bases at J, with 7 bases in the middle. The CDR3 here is CASRGPNQPQHF. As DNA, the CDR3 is TGTGCCAGCAGGGGGCCGAATCAGCCCCAGCATTTT.

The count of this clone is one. The CDR3 DNA reads as TGTGCCAGCAGCTTTCGTCGATTCTCAGGCATTTCGACAGATACGCAGTATTTT. Translating it yields CASSFRRFSGISTDTQYF. The chain combines TRBV5-4 with TRBJ2-3; D is unclear. The length of the CDR3 is 18 residues. CDR1 is SGHNT and CDR2 is YYREEE in the germline V gene (reference sequence). The V gene lost 2 bases and the J gene lost 3 bases, with 22 bases spanning the gap.

The CDR3 region is CASSSQSGGALDTQYF. CDR3 nucleotide sequence: TGTGCCAGCAGCTCGCAGAGCGGGGGGGCCTTAGATACGCAGTATTTT. The V gene is TRBV7-3, the J gene TRBJ2-3; TRBD2 matches 10 bases. The CDR3 has 16 amino acids. The V gene's germline CDR1 is SGHTA and CDR2 FQGTGA. The trim removed 4 bases at V and 5 bases at J, leaving 9 bases unmatched.

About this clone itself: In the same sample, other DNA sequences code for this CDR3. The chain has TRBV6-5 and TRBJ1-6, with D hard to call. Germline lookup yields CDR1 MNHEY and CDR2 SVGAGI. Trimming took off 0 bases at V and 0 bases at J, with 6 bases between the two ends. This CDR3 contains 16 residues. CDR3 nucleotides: TGTGCCAGCAGTTACTCCGGGAGCTCCTATAATTCACCCCTCCACTTT. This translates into CASSYSGSSYNSPLHF.

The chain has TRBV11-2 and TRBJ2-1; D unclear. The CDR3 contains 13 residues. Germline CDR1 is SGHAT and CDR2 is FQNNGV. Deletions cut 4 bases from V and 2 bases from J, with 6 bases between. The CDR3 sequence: CASSSITYNEQFF. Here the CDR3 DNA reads TGTGCCAGCAGCTCAATCACCTACAATGAGCAGTTCTTC.

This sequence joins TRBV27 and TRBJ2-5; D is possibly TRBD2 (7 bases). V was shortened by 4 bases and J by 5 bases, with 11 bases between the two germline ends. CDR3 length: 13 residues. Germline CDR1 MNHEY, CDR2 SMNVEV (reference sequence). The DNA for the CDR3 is TGTGCCAGCAGTTGGGAGGGGGGGGAGACCCAGTACTTC. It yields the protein CASSWEGGETQYF.

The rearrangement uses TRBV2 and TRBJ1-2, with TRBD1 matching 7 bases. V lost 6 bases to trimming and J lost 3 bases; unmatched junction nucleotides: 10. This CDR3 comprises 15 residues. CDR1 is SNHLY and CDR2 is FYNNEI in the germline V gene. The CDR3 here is CASSREGAVDYGYTF. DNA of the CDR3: TGTGCCAGCAGCCGTGAGGGGGCCGTCGACTATGGCTACACCTTC.

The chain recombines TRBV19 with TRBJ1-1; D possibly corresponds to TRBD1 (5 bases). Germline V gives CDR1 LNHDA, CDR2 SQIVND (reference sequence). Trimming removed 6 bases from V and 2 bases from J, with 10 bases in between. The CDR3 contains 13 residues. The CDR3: CASRMTVNTEAFF. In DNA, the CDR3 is TGTGCCAGTAGAATGACAGTTAACACTGAAGCTTTCTTT.

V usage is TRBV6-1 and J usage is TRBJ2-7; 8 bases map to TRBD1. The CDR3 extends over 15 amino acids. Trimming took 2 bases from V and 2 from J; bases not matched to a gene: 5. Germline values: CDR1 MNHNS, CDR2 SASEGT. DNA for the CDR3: TGTGCCAGCAGTGAATCCTGGACAGGGACCTACGAGCAGTACTTC. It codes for CASSESWTGTYEQYF.

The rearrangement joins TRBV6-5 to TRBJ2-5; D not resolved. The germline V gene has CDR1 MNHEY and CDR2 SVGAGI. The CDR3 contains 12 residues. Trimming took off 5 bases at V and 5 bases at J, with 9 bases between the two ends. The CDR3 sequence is CASSPNRETQYF. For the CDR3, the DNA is TGTGCCAGCAGTCCAAACCGGGAGACCCAGTACTTC.

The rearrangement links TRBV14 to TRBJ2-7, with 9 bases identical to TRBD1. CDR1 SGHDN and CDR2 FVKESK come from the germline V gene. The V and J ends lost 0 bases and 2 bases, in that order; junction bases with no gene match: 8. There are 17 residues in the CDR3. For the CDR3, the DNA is TGTGCCAGCAGCCAAGATGGAGCCGGACAGGGGACCTACGAGCAGTACTTC. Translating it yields CASSQDGAGQGTYEQYF.

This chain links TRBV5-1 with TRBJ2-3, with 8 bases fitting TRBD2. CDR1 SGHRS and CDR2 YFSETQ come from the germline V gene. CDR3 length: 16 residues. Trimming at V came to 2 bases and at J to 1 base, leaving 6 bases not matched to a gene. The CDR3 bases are TGCGCCAGCAGCTTTGATGGAGCGGGAGGCACAGATACGCAGTATTTT. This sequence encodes CASSFDGAGGTDTQYF.

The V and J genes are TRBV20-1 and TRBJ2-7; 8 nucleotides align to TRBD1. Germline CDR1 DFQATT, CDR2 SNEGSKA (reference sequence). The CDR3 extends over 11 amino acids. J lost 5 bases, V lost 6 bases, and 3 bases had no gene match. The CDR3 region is CSAPDRDEQYF. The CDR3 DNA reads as TGCAGTGCCCCGGACAGGGACGAGCAGTACTTC.

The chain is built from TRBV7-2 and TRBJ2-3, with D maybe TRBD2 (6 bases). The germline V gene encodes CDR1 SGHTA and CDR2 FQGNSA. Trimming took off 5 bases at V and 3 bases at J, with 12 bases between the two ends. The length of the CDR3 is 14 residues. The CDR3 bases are TGTGCCAGCAGCACGGGACTCGGAACAGATACGCAGTATTTT. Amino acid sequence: CASSTGLGTDTQYF.

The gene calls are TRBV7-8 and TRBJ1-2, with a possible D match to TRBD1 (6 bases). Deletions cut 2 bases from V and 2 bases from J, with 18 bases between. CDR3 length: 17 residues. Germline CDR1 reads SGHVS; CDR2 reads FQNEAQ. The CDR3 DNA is TGTGCCAGCAGCTTATCATCCCCCTCCGGGACAAACTATGGCTACACCTTC. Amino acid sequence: CASSLSSPSGTNYGYTF.

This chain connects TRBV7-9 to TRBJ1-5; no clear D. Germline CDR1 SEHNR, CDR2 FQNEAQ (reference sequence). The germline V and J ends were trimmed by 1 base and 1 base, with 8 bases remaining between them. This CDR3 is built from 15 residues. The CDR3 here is CASSLEGGSNQPQHF. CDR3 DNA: TGTGCCAGCAGCTTAGAGGGAGGAAGCAATCAGCCCCAGCATTTT.

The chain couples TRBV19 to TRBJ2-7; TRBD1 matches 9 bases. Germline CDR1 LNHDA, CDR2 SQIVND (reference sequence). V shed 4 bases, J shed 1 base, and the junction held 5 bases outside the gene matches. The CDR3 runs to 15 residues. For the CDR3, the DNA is TGTGCCAGTAGTAGCGGGACAGGGCGATCCTACGAGCAGTACTTC. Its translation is CASSSGTGRSYEQYF.